A single sample is the source of the 20 T cell receptor beta chains below, sequenced in a study of blood T cell repertoires in COVID-19. TCRdb's copy holds only in-frame clones and misses some; the assay was immunoSEQ multiplex PCR. The sample yields about 320,000 clones, about nine tenths seen once. The specimen was PBMCs or T cells enriched from blood (not recorded which). The receptors here all came from a woman under 30 who had recovered from COVID-19.

This sequence joins TRBV10-1 and TRBJ2-6; D remains unclear. The CDR3 runs 12 residues. V dropped 6 bases and J dropped 6 bases, with 6 bases sitting between them. Germline V CDR1 and CDR2: WNHNN, SYGVQD (reference sequence). The CDR3 DNA sequence: TGCGCCAGCAGAGGAGCGGCCAACGTCCTGACTTTC. It specifies CASRGAANVLTF.

This chain joins TRBV30 and TRBJ1-3, with a tentative D call TRBD1 (5 bases). Deletions cut 4 bases from V and 0 bases from J, with 7 bases between. This CDR3 is built from 13 residues. Germline CDR1 GTSNPN, CDR2 SVGIG (reference sequence). Written as DNA, the CDR3 is TGTGCCTGGACAGGGATCTCTGGAAACACCATATATTTT. Protein sequence: CAWTGISGNTIYF.

Only a few counts were recorded for this clone. The V and J genes are TRBV30 and TRBJ1-1; perhaps TRBD1 as D (6 bases). The CDR3 length is 16 residues. Germline lookup yields CDR1 GTSNPN and CDR2 SVGIG (reference sequence). The V and J ends lost 3 bases and 1 base respectively, with 18 bases between them. CDR3 in amino acids: CAWRGGGWSSNTEAFF. CDR3 nucleotides: TGTGCCTGGAGAGGGGGGGGCTGGTCCTCGAACACTGAAGCTTTCTTT. The full variable domain, in which reference TRBV30 and TRBJ1-1 provide the parts outside the CDR3, is SQTIHQWPATLVQPVGSPLSLECTVEGTSNPNLYWYRQAAGRGLQLLFYSVGIGQISSEVPQNLSASRPQDRQFILSSKKLLLSDSGFYLCAWRGGGWSSNTEAFFGQGTRLTVV.

V usage is TRBV2 and J usage is TRBJ1-1; no clear D. CDR1 SNHLY and CDR2 FYNNEI come from the germline V gene. CDR3 length: 11 amino acids. Trimming shortened V by 10 bases and J by 2 bases, and 8 bases separated the two germline ends. DNA for the CDR3: TGTGCCACAACAAGAAACACTGAAGCTTTCTTT. Encoded protein: CATTRNTEAFF.

The J gene is TRBJ1-2, the V gene TRBV27; possibly TRBD1 for D (6 bases). Trimming shortened V by 5 bases and J by 7 bases, and 17 bases separated the two germline ends. The CDR3 runs 14 residues. Germline-derived CDR1 and CDR2 are MNHEY and SMNVEV (reference sequence). For the CDR3, the DNA is TGTGCCAGCAGTAAAAAGGACAGCCCCTTTGGCTACACCTTC. This codes for CASSKKDSPFGYTF.

This clone showed up just a few times. The CDR3 sequence: CASSPAGTGNYGYTF. Here the CDR3 DNA reads TGTGCCAGCAGCCCGGCCGGGACAGGGAACTATGGCTACACCTTC. The chain joins TRBV5-4 to TRBJ1-2; 9 positions agree with TRBD1. The CDR3 has 15 amino acids. The V and J ends lost 4 bases and 2 bases, in that order; junction bases with no gene match: 6. Germline loops: CDR1 SGHNT, CDR2 YYREEE (reference sequence).

The sample holds a few counts of this clone. The gene calls are TRBV24-1 and TRBJ1-1; D is ambiguous. The CDR3 is 13 residues long. CDR1 is KGHDR and CDR2 is SFDVKD in the germline V gene. Trimming pared 1 base from V and 8 bases from J, leaving 10 bases between. The CDR3 DNA follows: TGTGCCACCAGTGATTTTTCAGGCGAGGAAGCTTTCTTT. Residues: CATSDFSGEEAFF.

V gene TRBV14 combines with J gene TRBJ1-2; 9 bases fit TRBD1. This CDR3 is 17 amino acids long. With V trimmed by 1 base and J by 5 bases, 11 bases remained unmatched. Germline V gene sequence: CDR1 SGHDN, CDR2 FVKESK. In nucleotides, the CDR3 is TGTGCCAGCAGCCAAGGGACCGGGACAGGGTCTCTATATGGCTACACCTTC. Amino acid sequence: CASSQGTGTGSLYGYTF.

The CDR3 DNA reads TGTGCCAGCAGCCAAGCTAGCGGGAGGGCCAGCGATACGCAGTATTTT. This encodes CASSQASGRASDTQYF. The V gene is TRBV14, the J gene TRBJ2-3; 12 nucleotides agree with TRBD2. Germline CDR1 and CDR2: SGHDN and FVKESK. The length of the CDR3 is 16 residues. V dropped 1 base and J dropped 6; count of bases not matched to a gene: 5.

This clone was recorded a few times. This chain links TRBV7-8 with TRBJ1-1, with D perhaps TRBD1 (5 bases). This CDR3 has 14 amino acids. Germline V gene data show CDR1 as SGHVS and CDR2 as FQNEAQ. Between the trimmed V and J ends, which lost 2 bases and 4 bases, there was a span of 11 bases. The CDR3 region is CASSLQGTVTEAFF. The CDR3, as DNA: TGTGCCAGCAGCTTACAGGGTACAGTCACTGAAGCTTTCTTT.

The chain has TRBV27 and TRBJ1-1; unclear D gene. CDR3 length: 13 residues. Germline CDR1 and CDR2: MNHEY and SMNVEV (reference sequence). Trimming cost V 5 bases and J 0 bases, with 7 bases left between them. The DNA of the CDR3 is TGTGCCAGCAGTCCCCAATTGAACACTGAAGCTTTCTTT. This gives the protein CASSPQLNTEAFF.

This clone occurred once. V is TRBV2 and J is TRBJ1-2; TRBD1 aligns across 9 bases. The V gene end was trimmed by 6 bases and the J gene end by 4 bases; junction bases not matched to a gene: 9. CDR1 is SNHLY, CDR2 FYNNEI, per germline. This CDR3 is 15 amino acids long. The CDR3 is CASRERDRDGYGYTF. Written as DNA, the CDR3 is TGTGCCAGCAGGGAAAGGGACAGGGATGGCTATGGCTACACCTTC.

The chain is built from TRBV6-5 and TRBJ1-1; 8 positions match TRBD1. There are 16 residues in the CDR3. V dropped 0 bases and J dropped 4; count of bases not matched to a gene: 7. Germline lookup yields CDR1 MNHEY and CDR2 SVGAGI. CDR3 in DNA: TGTGCCAGCAGTTACTCCGGTTCAGGGGGCATCACTGAAGCTTTCTTT. Encoded protein: CASSYSGSGGITEAFF.

V gene TRBV5-4 combines with J gene TRBJ2-1, with a possible D match to TRBD1 (5 bases). Trimming removed 4 bases at V and 5 bases at J, with 13 bases between. This CDR3 has 14 amino acids. Germline values: CDR1 SGHNT, CDR2 YYREEE (reference sequence). CDR3: CASSPTPRDNEQFF. The CDR3 nucleotides read TGTGCCAGCAGCCCCACCCCCAGGGACAATGAGCAGTTCTTC.

CDR3 bases: TGTGCCAGCAGCCTTAACAGGGGAAACGATGGCTACACCTTC. Translating gives CASSLNRGNDGYTF. The gene calls are TRBV11-2 and TRBJ1-2; 7 bases line up with TRBD1. V trimming: 5 bases; J trimming: 6 bases; junction bases outside the gene matches: 9. CDR3 length: 14 amino acids. The germline V gene has CDR1 SGHAT and CDR2 FQNNGV.

The chain links TRBV6-1 to TRBJ2-1; TRBD1 matches 7 bases. Germline CDR1 is MNHNS and CDR2 is SASEGT. The length of the CDR3 is 15 residues. V dropped 1 base and J dropped 4; count of bases not matched to a gene: 4. The CDR3 is CASSEGTGDYNEQFF. The CDR3 region has the DNA TGTGCCAGCAGTGAAGGGACAGGCGATTACAATGAGCAGTTCTTC.

The chain carries TRBV28 and TRBJ2-7; 11 bases are a match to TRBD2. CDR1 and CDR2 (germline): MDHEN, SYDVKM. The V segment lost 4 bases and the J segment 3 bases; nucleotides outside the gene matches: 14. The CDR3 spans 18 residues. CDR3 sequence (DNA): TGTGCCAGCAGTTCATCTAGCGGGAGGACTCCTAAGGGCTACGAGCAGTACTTC. Translated: CASSSSSGRTPKGYEQYF.

The chain joins TRBV28 to TRBJ1-2, with D tentatively TRBD1 (5 bases). Trimming pared 10 bases from V and 2 bases from J, leaving 8 bases between. Germline CDR1 is MDHEN and CDR2 is SYDVKM. The length of the CDR3 is 11 residues. In nucleotides, the CDR3 is TGTGCCATACAGGAAAACTATGGCTACACCTTC. Amino acid sequence: CAIQENYGYTF.

The table lists this clone with a count of one. The V gene is TRBV12-5, the J gene TRBJ2-1; 11 bases line up with TRBD1. CDR1 is LGHNT, CDR2 FRNRAP, per germline. The CDR3 is 17 amino acids. J gave up 7 bases and V 0 bases, and 8 bases lay outside the gene matches. Here the CDR3 reads CASGLVLKDRGRNEQFF. The CDR3 DNA reads TGTGCTAGTGGTTTGGTACTTAAGGACAGGGGGCGGAATGAGCAGTTCTTC.

Only one count was recorded for this clone. The chain couples TRBV5-4 to TRBJ2-5; 9 nucleotides match TRBD1. The CDR3 is made up of 15 amino acids. The V gene end was trimmed by 0 bases and the J gene end by 1 base; junction bases not matched to a gene: 1. Germline lookup yields CDR1 SGHNT and CDR2 YYREEE (reference sequence). Here the CDR3 DNA reads TGTGCCAGCAGCTTGGGGGACAGGGTCCAAGAGACCCAGTACTTC. As protein: CASSLGDRVQETQYF.